Sequencing of this TCR beta chain was carried out in a study of early T cells in non-severe SARS-CoV-2 infection. Study summary: Bulk RNA from unsorted whole blood was sequenced; chains were unpaired.

This clonotype was counted many times. Its antigen is not identified. Researchers tagged individual cDNA molecules with unique molecular identifiers. Via MiXCR, TCRdb re-called the 5' RACE reads, giving one row per CDR3 protein. The table includes 20,000 to 25,000 distinct CDR3 sequences, 4% to 5.5% detected once. Study outcomes and limitations: VDJdb matching favored anti-spike CD8 responses, missing private and CD4 specificities.

The germline gives CDR1 SGDLS, CDR2 YYNGEE. V shed 3 bases and J shed 3 bases, with 16 bases lying between them. The CDR3 is 16 residues long. This chain joins TRBV9 and TRBJ2-1, with D possibly matching TRBD2 (6 bases). The sample was whole blood. This TCR came from an adult who was a healthcare worker with PCR-confirmed SARS-CoV-2 infection or an uninfected control (not recorded which). CDR3 DNA: TGTGCCAGCAGCGGCCGGGACTCTGGGATCTACAATGAGCAGTTCTTC. Amino acids: CASSGRDSGIYNEQFF. Combining the CDR3 with reference TRBV9 and TRBJ2-1 gives the whole variable domain DSGVTQTPKHLITATGQRVTLRCSPRSGDLSVYWYQQSLDQGLQFLIQYYNGEERAKGNILERFSAQQFPDLHSELNLSSLELGDSALYFCASSGRDSGIYNEQFFGPGTRLTVL.